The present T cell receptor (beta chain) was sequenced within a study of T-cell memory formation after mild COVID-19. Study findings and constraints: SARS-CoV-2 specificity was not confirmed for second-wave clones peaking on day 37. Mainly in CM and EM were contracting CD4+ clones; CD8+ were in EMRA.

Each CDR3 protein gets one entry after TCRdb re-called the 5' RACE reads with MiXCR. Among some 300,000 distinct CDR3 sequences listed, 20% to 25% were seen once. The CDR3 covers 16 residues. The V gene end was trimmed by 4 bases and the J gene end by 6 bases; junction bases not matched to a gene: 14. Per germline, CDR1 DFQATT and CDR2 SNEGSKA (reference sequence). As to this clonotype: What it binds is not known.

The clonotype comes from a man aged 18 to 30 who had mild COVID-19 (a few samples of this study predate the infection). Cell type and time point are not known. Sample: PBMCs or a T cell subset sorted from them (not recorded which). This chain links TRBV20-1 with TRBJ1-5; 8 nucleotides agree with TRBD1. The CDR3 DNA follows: TGCAGTGCTACCGGACAGGGAATCCTCCGTGGTCAGCCCCAGCATTTT. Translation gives CSATGQGILRGQPQHF.